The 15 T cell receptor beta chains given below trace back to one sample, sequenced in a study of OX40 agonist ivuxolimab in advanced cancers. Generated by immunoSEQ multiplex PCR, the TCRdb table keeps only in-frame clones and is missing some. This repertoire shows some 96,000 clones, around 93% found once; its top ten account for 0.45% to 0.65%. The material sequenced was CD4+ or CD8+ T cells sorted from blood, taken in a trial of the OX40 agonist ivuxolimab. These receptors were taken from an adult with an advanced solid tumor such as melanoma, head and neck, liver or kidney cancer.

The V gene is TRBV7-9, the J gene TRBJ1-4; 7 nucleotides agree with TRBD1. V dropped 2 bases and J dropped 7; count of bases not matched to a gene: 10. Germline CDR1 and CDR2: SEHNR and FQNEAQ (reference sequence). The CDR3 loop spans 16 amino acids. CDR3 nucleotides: TGTGCCAGCAGCTTATATACTTCAGGGGGAAGTGAAAAACTGTTTTTT. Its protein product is CASSLYTSGGSEKLFF.

The CDR3 DNA reads TGTGCCAGCAGCTTAGCGGGAAGCTACGAGCAGTACTTC. This translates into CASSLAGSYEQYF. The V call is TRBV7-3, the J call TRBJ2-7; D perhaps matches TRBD2 (6 bases). Trimming pared 2 bases from V and 3 bases from J, leaving 8 bases between. Germline V CDR1 and CDR2: SGHTA, FQGTGA. There are 13 residues in the CDR3.

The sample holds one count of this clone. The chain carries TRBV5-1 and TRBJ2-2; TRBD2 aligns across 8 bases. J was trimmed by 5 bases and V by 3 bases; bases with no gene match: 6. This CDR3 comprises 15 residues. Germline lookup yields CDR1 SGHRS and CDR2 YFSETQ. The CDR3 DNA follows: TGCGCCAGCAGCTGGGGAGCGGGAGAAACCGGGGAGCTGTTTTTT. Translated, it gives CASSWGAGETGELFF.

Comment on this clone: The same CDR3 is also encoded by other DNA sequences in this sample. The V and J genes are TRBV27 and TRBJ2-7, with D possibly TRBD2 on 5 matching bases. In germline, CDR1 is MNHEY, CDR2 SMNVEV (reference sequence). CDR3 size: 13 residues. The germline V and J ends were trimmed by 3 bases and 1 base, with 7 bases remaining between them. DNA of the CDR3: TGTGCCAGCAGTTTGAGGGTTTCCTACGAGCAGTACTTC. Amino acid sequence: CASSLRVSYEQYF.

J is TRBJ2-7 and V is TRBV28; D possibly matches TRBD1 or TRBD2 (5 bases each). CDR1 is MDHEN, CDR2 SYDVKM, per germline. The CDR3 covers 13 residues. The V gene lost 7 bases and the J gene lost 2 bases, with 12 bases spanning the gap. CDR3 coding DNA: TGTGCCAGCATCCCAGGGAGAGCCTACGAGCAGTACTTC. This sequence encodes CASIPGRAYEQYF.

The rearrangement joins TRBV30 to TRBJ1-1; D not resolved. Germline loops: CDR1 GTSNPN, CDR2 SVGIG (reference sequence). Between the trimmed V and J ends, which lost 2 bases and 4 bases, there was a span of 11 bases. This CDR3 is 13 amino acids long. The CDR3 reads CAWSSGVITEAFF. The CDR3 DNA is TGTGCCTGGAGTTCAGGAGTAATCACTGAAGCTTTCTTT.

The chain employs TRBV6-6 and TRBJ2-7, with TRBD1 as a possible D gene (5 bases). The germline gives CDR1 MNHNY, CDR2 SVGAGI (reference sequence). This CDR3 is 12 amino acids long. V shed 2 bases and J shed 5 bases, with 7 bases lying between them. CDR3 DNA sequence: TGTGCCAGCAGTTACCCAGGGAACGAGCAGTACTTC. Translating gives CASSYPGNEQYF.

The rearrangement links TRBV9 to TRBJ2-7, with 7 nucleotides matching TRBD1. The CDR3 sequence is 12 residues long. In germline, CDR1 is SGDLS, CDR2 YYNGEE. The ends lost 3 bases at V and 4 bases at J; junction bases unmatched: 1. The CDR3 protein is CASSGTGYEQYF. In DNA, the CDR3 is TGTGCCAGCAGCGGGACAGGTTACGAGCAGTACTTC.

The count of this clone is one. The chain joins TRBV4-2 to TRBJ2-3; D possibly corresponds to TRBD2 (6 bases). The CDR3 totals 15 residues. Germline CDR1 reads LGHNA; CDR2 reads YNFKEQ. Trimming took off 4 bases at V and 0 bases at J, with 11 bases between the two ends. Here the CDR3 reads CASSPASGSTDTQYF. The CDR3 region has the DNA TGTGCCAGCAGCCCAGCGAGCGGGAGCACAGATACGCAGTATTTT.

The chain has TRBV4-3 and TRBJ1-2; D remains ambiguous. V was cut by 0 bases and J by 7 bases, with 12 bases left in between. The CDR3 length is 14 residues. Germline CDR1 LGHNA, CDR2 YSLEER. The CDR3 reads CASSQDSRIGGYTF. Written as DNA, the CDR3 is TGCGCCAGCAGCCAAGATAGCAGGATAGGTGGCTACACCTTC.

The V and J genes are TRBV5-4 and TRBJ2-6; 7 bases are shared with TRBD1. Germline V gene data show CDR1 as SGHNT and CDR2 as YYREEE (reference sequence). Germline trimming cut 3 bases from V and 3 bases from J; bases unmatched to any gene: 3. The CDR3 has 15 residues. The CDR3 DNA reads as TGTGCCAGCAGCTACAGGGGAGATGGGGCCAACGTCCTGACTTTC. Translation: CASSYRGDGANVLTF.

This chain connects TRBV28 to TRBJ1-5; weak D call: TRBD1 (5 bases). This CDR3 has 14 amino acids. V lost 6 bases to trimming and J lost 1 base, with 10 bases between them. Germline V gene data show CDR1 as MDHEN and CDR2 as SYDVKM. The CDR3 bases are TGTGCCAGCAGGGACATTACCAGCAATCAGCCCCAGCATTTT. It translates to CASRDITSNQPQHF.

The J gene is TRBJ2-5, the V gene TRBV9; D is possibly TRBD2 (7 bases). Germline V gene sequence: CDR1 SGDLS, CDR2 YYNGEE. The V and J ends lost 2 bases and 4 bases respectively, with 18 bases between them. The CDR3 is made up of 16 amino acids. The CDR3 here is CASSVSVGGPGETQYF. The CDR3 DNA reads TGTGCCAGCAGCGTTAGTGTCGGGGGGCCGGGAGAGACCCAGTACTTC.

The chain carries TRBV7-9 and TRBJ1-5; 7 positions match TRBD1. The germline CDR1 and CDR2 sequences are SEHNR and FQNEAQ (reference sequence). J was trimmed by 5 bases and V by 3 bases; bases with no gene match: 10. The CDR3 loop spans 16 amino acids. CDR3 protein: CASSLYPGGFDQPQHF. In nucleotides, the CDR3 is TGTGCCAGCAGCTTGTACCCAGGGGGATTTGATCAGCCCCAGCATTTT.

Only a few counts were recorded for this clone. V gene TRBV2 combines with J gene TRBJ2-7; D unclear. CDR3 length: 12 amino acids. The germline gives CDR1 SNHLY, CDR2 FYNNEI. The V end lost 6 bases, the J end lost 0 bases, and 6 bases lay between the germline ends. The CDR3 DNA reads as TGTGCCAGCAGGAGCAACTCCTACGAGCAGTACTTC. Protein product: CASRSNSYEQYF.